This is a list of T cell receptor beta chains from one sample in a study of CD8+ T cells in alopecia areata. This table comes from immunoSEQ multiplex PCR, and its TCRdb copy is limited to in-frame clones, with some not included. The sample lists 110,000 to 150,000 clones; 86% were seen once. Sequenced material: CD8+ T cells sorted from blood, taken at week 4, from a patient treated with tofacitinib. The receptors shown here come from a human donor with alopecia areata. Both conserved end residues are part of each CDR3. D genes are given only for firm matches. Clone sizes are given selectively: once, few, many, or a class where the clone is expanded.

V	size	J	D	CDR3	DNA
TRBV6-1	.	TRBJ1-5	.	CASSAPYWGRDSNQPQHF	TGTGCCAGCAGTGCGCCTTATTGGGGCAGGGATAGCAATCAGCCCCAGCATTTT
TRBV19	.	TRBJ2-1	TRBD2	CASRETSGVEGEQFF	TGTGCCAGTAGAGAGACTAGCGGTGTTGAGGGTGAGCAGTTCTTC
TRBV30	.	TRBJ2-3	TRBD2	CAWSVDLAGGTDTQYF	TGTGCCTGGAGTGTAGACCTAGCGGGAGGCACAGATACGCAGTATTTT
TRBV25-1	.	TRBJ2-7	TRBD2	CASSEGTSGRDEQYF	TGTGCCAGCAGTGAAGGGACTAGCGGGAGAGACGAGCAGTACTTC
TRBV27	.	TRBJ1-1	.	CASSLGLHTEAFF	TGTGCCAGCAGTTTAGGGCTACACACTGAAGCTTTCTTT
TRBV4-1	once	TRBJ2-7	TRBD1	CASSQVTGTGTYEQYF	TGCGCCAGCAGCCAGGTAACCGGGACAGGGACCTACGAGCAGTACTTC
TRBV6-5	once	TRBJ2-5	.	CASSATGWVQETQYF	TGTGCCAGCAGTGCAACAGGGTGGGTCCAAGAGACCCAGTACTTC
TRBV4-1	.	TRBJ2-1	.	CASRKGPDSYNEQFF	TGCGCCAGCAGAAAGGGGCCTGACTCCTACAATGAGCAGTTCTTC
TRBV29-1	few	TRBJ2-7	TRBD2	CSVEDTGTRISEQYF	TGCAGCGTTGAAGATACGGGGACTAGAATCTCCGAGCAGTACTTC
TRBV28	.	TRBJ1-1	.	CASSFWTAKWTEAFF	TGTGCCAGCAGTTTTTGGACTGCGAAGTGGACTGAAGCTTTCTTT
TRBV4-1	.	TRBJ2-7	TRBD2	CASSRLAENKEQYF	TGCGCCAGCAGCCGACTAGCGGAGAACAAGGAGCAGTACTTC
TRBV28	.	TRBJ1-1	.	CASSLPPGLLNTEAFF	TGTGCCAGCAGTCTCCCCCCGGGGCTCCTGAACACTGAAGCTTTCTTT
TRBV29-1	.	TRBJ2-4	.	CSVEGRATIQYF	TGCAGCGTTGAGGGCAGGGCTACCATTCAGTACTTC
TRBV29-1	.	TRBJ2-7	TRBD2	CSVRLAGAYEQYF	TGCAGCGTTAGACTAGCGGGGGCCTACGAGCAGTACTTC
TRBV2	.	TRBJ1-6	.	CASSEWGIASPLHF	TGTGCCAGCAGTGAATGGGGGATTGCTTCACCCCTCCACTTT
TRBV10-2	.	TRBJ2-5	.	CASSDPTDKGGTQYF	TGCGCCAGCAGTGACCCCACGGACAAGGGAGGGACCCAGTACTTC
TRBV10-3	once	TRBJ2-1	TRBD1	CAISETGVNEQFF	TGTGCCATCAGTGAGACAGGGGTCAATGAGCAGTTCTTC